This T cell receptor (beta chain) was observed in a study of cytomegalovirus exposure and HLA in healthy donors. Overall study: Some 85 million unique TCRs, all from HLA-typed donors, were included in an early release of the data.

The study, taken as a whole, reports: Later work associated roughly 15,000 TCR beta sequences with HLA alleles at 0.05 false discovery rate. Within an earlier analysis, most TCR beta V segments proved productive either about 90% or about 30% of the time. According to a later analysis, donors in an Asian-associated ancestry cluster reportedly had fewer N-insertions than the 666-donor mean.

Germline V gene sequence: CDR1 SEHNR, CDR2 FQNEAQ (reference sequence). The CDR3 is 14 residues long. V was clipped by 5 bases and J by 6 bases, with 14 bases between them. Regarding this clone: Its target is not known.

The PCR made use of 60 Vbeta and 13 Jbeta primers. Assay used: immunoSEQ multiplex PCR; TCRdb lists only in-frame clones, some missing. The sample records fewer than 150,000 clones, around 63% being singletons. The TCR was taken from a human donor in good health. Input material: PBMCs. The chain has TRBV7-9 and TRBJ1-5; D is ambiguous. CDR3 loop: CASSPGTGVQPQHF. As DNA, the CDR3 is TGTGCCAGCAGCCCGGGAACCGGGGTTCAGCCCCAGCATTTT.